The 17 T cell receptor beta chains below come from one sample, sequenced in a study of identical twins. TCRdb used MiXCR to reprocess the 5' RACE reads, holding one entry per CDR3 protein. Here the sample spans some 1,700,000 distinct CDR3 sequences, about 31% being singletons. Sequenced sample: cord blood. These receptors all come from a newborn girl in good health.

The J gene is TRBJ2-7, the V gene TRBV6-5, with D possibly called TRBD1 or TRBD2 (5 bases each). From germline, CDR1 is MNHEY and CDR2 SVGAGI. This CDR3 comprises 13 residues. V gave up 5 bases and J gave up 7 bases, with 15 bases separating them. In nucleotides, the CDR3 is TGTGCCAGCAGTATCCGGGACGGAAAAGAGCAGTACTTC. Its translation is CASSIRDGKEQYF.

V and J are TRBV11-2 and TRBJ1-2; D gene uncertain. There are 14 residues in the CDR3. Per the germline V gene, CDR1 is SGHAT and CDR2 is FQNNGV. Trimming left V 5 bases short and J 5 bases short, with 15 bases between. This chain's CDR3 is CASSRSAGGYGYTF. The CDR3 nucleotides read TGTGCCAGCAGCCGATCGGCGGGAGGGTATGGCTACACCTTC.

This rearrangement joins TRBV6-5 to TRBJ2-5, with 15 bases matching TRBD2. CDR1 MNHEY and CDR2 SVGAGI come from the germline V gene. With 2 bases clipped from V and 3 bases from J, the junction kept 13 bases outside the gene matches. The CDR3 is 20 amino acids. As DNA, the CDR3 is TGTGCCAGCAGTTACCCGGAGCGGACTAGCGGGAGGGCCATTAAAGAGACCCAGTACTTC. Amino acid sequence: CASSYPERTSGRAIKETQYF.

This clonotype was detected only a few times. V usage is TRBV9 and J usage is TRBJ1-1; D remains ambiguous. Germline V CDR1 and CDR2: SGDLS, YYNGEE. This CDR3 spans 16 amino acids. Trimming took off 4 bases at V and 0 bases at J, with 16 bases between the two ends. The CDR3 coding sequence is TGTGCCAGCAGCCCGGCGGGGAACCGGATGAACACTGAAGCTTTCTTT. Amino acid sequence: CASSPAGNRMNTEAFF.

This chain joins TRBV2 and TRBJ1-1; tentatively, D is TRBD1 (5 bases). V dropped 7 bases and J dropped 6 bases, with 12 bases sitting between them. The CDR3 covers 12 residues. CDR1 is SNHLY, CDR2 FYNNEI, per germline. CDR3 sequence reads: CASNGGMPEAFF. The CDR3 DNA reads TGTGCCAGCAATGGGGGAATGCCTGAAGCTTTCTTT. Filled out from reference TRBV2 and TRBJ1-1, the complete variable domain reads EPEVTQTPSHQVTQMGQEVILRCVPISNHLYFYWYRQILGQKVEFLVSFYNNEISEKSEIFDDQFSVERPDGSNFTLKIRSTKLEDSAMYFCASNGGMPEAFFGQGTRLTVV.

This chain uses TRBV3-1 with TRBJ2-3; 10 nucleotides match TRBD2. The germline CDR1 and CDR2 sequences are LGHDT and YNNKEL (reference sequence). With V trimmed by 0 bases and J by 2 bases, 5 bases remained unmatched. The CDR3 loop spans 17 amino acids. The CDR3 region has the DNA TGTGCCAGCAGCCAAGATCGGCTAGCGGGGGCCACAGATACGCAGTATTTT. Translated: CASSQDRLAGATDTQYF.

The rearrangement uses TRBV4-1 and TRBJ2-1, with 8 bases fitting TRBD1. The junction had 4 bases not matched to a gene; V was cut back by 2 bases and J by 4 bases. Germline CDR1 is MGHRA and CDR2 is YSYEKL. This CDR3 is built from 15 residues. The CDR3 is CASSQPDRVYNEQFF. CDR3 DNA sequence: TGCGCCAGCAGCCAACCGGACAGGGTATACAATGAGCAGTTCTTC.

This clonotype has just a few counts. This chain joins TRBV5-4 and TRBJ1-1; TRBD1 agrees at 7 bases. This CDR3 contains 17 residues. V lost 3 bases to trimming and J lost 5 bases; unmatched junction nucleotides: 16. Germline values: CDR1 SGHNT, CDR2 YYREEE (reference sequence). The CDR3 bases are TGTGCCAGCAGCTCTCCGAGGTCGGGACAGATGGATACTGAAGCTTTCTTT. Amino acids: CASSSPRSGQMDTEAFF.

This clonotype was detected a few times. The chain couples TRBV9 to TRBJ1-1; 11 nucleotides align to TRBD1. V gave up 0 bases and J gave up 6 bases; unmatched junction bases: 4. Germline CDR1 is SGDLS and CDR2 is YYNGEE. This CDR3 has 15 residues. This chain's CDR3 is CASSVATGQGAEAFF. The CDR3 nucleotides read TGTGCCAGCAGCGTAGCTACGGGACAGGGGGCTGAAGCTTTCTTT. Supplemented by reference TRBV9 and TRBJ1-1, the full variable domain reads DSGVTQTPKHLITATGQRVTLRCSPRSGDLSVYWYQQSLDQGLQFLIQYYNGEERAKGNILERFSAQQFPDLHSELNLSSLELGDSALYFCASSVATGQGAEAFFGQGTRLTVV.

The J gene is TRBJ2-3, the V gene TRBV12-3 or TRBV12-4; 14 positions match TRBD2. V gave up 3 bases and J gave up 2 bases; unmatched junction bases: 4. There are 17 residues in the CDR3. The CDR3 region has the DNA TGTGCCAGCAGTTTGGGACTAGCGGGAGCGGTCACAGATACGCAGTATTTT. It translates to CASSLGLAGAVTDTQYF.

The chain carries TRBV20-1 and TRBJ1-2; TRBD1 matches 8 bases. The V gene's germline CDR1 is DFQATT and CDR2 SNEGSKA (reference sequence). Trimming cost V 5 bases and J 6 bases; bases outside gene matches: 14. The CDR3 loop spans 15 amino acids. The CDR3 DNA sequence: TGCAGTGCTGGGTTGAAAGGACAGGGAGCGGATGGCTACACCTTC. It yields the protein CSAGLKGQGADGYTF.

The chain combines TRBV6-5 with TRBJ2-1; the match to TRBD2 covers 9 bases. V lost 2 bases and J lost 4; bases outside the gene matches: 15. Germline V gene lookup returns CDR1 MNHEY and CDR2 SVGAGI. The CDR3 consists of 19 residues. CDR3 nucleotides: TGTGCCAGCAGTTACACCACCGCCCGGGGACTAGCCCTTTACAATGAGCAGTTCTTC. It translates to CASSYTTARGLALYNEQFF.

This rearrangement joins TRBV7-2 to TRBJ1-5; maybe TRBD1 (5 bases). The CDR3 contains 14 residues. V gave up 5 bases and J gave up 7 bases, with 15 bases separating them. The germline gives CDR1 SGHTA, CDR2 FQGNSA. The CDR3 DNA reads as TGTGCCAGCAGCCCGTATAGGGGAGACCAGCCCCAGCATTTT. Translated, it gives CASSPYRGDQPQHF.

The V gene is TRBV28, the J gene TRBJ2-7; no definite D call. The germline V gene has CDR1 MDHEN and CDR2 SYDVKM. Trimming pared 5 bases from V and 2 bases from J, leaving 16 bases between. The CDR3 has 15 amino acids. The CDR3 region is CASSPPESPTYEQYF. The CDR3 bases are TGTGCCAGCAGTCCACCGGAGAGCCCGACCTACGAGCAGTACTTC.

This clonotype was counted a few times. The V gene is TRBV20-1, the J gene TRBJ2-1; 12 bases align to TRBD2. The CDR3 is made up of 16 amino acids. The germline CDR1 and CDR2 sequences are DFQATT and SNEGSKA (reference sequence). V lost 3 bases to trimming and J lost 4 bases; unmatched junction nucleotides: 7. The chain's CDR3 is CSARFLAGGEYNEQFF. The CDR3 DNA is TGCAGTGCTAGGTTTCTAGCGGGAGGGGAGTACAATGAGCAGTTCTTC.

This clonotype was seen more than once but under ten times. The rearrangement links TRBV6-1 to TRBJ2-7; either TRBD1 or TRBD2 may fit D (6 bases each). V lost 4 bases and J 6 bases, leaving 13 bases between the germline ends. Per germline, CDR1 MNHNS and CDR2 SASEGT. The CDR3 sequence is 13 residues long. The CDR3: CASSGIGGGEQYF. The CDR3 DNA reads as TGTGCCAGCAGTGGTATAGGGGGAGGCGAGCAGTACTTC.

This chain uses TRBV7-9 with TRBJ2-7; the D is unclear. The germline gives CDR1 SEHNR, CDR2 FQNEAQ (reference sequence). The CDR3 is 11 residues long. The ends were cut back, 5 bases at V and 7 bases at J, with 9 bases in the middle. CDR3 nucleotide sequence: TGTGCCAGCAGCCCACACTTGGAGCAGTACTTC. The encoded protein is CASSPHLEQYF.